This TCR beta chain was sequenced for a study of T cell responses to AZD1222 COVID-19 vaccine. The table came from immunoSEQ multiplex PCR; TCRdb's copy has only in-frame clones and leaves some out. The profile covers under 200,000 clones, with just over 90% appearing a single time and approximately 1.6% taken by the ten largest. Trimming removed 0 bases from V and 5 bases from J; junction bases left unmatched: 11. CDR1 is SGHRS and CDR2 is YFSETQ in the germline V gene. The CDR3 consists of 18 residues. This receptor was identified in an adult in good health. The sequences come from peripheral blood, collected on day 0 of AZD1222 vaccination. The gene calls are TRBV5-1 and TRBJ1-1, with 12 positions matching TRBD1. CDR3 region: CASSLGFWGQGASTEAFF. The CDR3 DNA sequence: TGCGCCAGCAGCTTGGGATTTTGGGGACAGGGGGCTAGTACTGAAGCTTTCTTT.